This entry concerns a single T cell receptor beta chain. Its antigen is as yet unknown. This record belongs to a study of siplizumab effects on memory and regulatory T cells. Study conclusions and caveats: Siplizumab, the agent tested, significantly reduced alloreactive sequences traceable to unstimulated CD4+ memory cells. The Treg-derived share of mappable alloreactive CD4+ clones averaged 68.8% with siplizumab and approximately 28% in controls. Naive T cells were seen as more diverse than memory cells and as major alloresponse contributors.

Approximately 100,000 TCR templates per sample were sequenced. Generated by immunoSEQ multiplex PCR, the TCRdb table keeps only in-frame clones and is missing some. Of under 130,000 clones in the sample, approximately 94% were seen once. Trimming removed 5 bases from V and 6 bases from J, with 20 bases in between. The CDR3 is 15 residues long. Germline CDR1 is SGHAT and CDR2 is FQNNGV. This receptor was identified in a human donor in good health. The rearrangement links TRBV11-2 to TRBJ2-7; D might be TRBD2 (6 bases). Sequencing input: CD4+ T cells sorted from blood. CDR3 bases: TGTGCCAGCAGCGCAAGGGCGGGGTTTTTCGCCGAGCAGTACTTC. Translation: CASSARAGFFAEQYF.